These T cell receptor beta chains were read from a single sample in a study of cytomegalovirus exposure and HLA in healthy donors. Sequencing used immunoSEQ multiplex PCR; TCRdb keeps in-frame clones, though not all of them. The sample consists of about 150,000 clones, 70% to 80% of them appearing once. Sequencing was carried out using PBMCs. Source of these receptors: a woman in her thirties or forties in good health and CMV-seronegative. The conserved cysteine and the conserved F or W are not part of the CDR3 here. Each record gives: CDR3 protein, clone size, V gene. Part of the rows lack a size; the others show once, few, many or a class for expanded clones.

CDR3: ASSLSRDIAQY
size: -
V: TRBV27

CDR3: ASSGGAGGYNEQF
size: -
V: TRBV6-6

CDR3: ASSPGGGRTDTQY
size: -
V: TRBV7-2

CDR3: AISDGLGVSYEQY
size: -
V: TRBV10-3

CDR3: ASRAGVGELF
size: -
V: TRBV27

CDR3: ASSFGDREDGELF
size: few
V: TRBV7-9

CDR3: ASSFWDRGSYEQY
size: -
V: TRBV5-8

CDR3: ASSLVTANYGYT
size: -
V: TRBV5-1

CDR3: ASSTGRRGVTDTQY
size: -
V: TRBV19

CDR3: ASSSAGGENEKLF
size: -
V: TRBV5-1

CDR3: ASSFGSPQRETQY
size: -
V: TRBV5-4

CDR3: ASSFGTGIEAF
size: -
V: TRBV5-4

CDR3: ASATIGTAGELF
size: -
V: TRBV25-1

CDR3: SVIRLRTSGAETQY
size: few
V: TRBV29-1

CDR3: ASSRTPGQGASGYT
size: -
V: TRBV5-1

CDR3: ASSYSRGGPSEAF
size: -
V: TRBV6-5

CDR3: AWKAEHGYT
size: -
V: TRBV30

CDR3: ASSLYRVNTGELF
size: -
V: TRBV11-2

CDR3: ASSIGSGETQY
size: -
V: TRBV5-1

CDR3: ASSSAGRYIQY
size: few
V: TRBV27

CDR3: ASSSRQGSRVGETQY
size: -
V: TRBV5-1

CDR3: ASSKGATEAF
size: -
V: TRBV9

CDR3: ASKLEAGGTDTQY
size: -
V: TRBV5-1

CDR3: ASRNDRGNEKLF
size: -
V: TRBV19

CDR3: AWSPQGNQPQH
size: -
V: TRBV30

CDR3: ASSLDPTRNSPLH
size: -
V: TRBV5-1

CDR3: ASSFGTGAGDEQF
size: -
V: TRBV5-6

CDR3: ASSPLGGQSYNEQF
size: -
V: TRBV7-9

CDR3: ASSLEIGGELDNEQF
size: once
V: TRBV7-9

CDR3: ASSISSGVSNQPQH
size: -
V: TRBV27

CDR3: ASSLKAGTNTGELF
size: -
V: TRBV5-1

CDR3: ASSSGQPQETQY
size: -
V: TRBV7-6

CDR3: ASSIDRAAYEQY
size: -
V: TRBV19

CDR3: ASSFYGQGEKGYGYT
size: -
V: TRBV5-1

CDR3: ASSLAGKRRI
size: -
V: TRBV11-3

CDR3: ASSFPGQWQYGYT
size: -
V: TRBV28

CDR3: ASSLGFRDVEQF
size: -
V: TRBV7-9

CDR3: ASSSIRGPLSNEKLF
size: -
V: TRBV11-2

CDR3: ASSLGTGGTDTQY
size: -
V: TRBV4-1

CDR3: ASSFEGWNTEAF
size: -
V: TRBV7-9

CDR3: ASSLAPGVGSYEQY
size: once
V: TRBV11-2

CDR3: ASSLGQGSNYGYT
size: -
V: TRBV5-4

CDR3: ASSPGQGPSNEQY
size: -
V: TRBV4-1

CDR3: ASSLPGQSYEQY
size: -
V: TRBV5-1

CDR3: ASSPRPGVYNEQF
size: -
V: TRBV5-4